This T cell receptor (beta chain) was recorded in a study of graft-versus-host responses after intestinal transplantation. The data were produced by immunoSEQ multiplex PCR, yet TCRdb's version contains in-frame clones alone and is incomplete. The top ten clones hold approximately 1.6% of a sample with more than 55,000 clones, approximately 90% of them seen once. Trimming cost V 6 bases and J 7 bases, with 12 bases left between them. Germline V gives CDR1 SQVTM, CDR2 ANQGSEA. This CDR3 contains 12 residues. The sequence was collected from a human patient who received an intestinal transplant, so some T cells may come from the graft donor. The rearrangement uses TRBV29-1 and TRBJ1-4; D remains ambiguous. Specimen: PBMCs, collected 26 days after transplant. CDR3 coding DNA: TGCAGCGTAAGGGAGGACCGTGAAAAACTGTTTTTT. Its translation: CSVREDREKLFF.